Sequencing of this T cell receptor beta chain was carried out in a study of T cell repertoires in cytomegalovirus infection. There are 15 residues in the CDR3. Germline V gene data show CDR1 as SEHNR and CDR2 as FQNEAQ (reference sequence). The V gene end was trimmed by 6 bases and the J gene end by 7 bases; junction bases not matched to a gene: 10. The table lists this clonotype with many counts. TCRdb redid the calling of the reads with MiXCR, one entry per CDR3 protein. The sample has 200,000 to 300,000 distinct CDR3 sequences; around 13% are singletons. The rearrangement uses TRBV7-9 and TRBJ2-1; 9 bases align to TRBD1. The source material was PBMCs. This TCR derives from a human donor in good health (CMV status not recorded). Some clones in this sample may be carry-over from other donors' samples. Written as DNA, the CDR3 is TGTGCCAGCAGTCTAAGGACAGGGGAAGGAAATGAGCAGTTCTTC. Amino acids: CASSLRTGEGNEQFF.